This passage covers 26 T cell receptor beta chains from one sample sequenced in a study of T cell changes during pregnancy in multiple sclerosis. Data came from immunoSEQ multiplex PCR; TCRdb stores just in-frame clones and leaves some out. The sample lists tens of thousands of clones, 90% occurring once. Sequenced here: peripheral blood, sampled in the second trimester of pregnancy. These receptors were obtained from a female donor in good health, enrolled as a control in a pregnancy study.

This chain connects TRBV6-5 to TRBJ1-5, with a weak D call TRBD1 (5 bases). The length of the CDR3 is 15 residues. V lost 5 bases to trimming and J lost 6 bases, with 17 bases between them. CDR1 is MNHEY and CDR2 is SVGAGI in the germline V gene. CDR3 sequence reads: CASSQTVDLGQPQHF. DNA for the CDR3: TGTGCCAGCAGTCAGACAGTTGACTTAGGTCAGCCCCAGCATTTT.

V and J are TRBV7-2 and TRBJ2-1, with TRBD2 matching over 12 bases. Unmatched junction bases numbered 3, after V lost 2 bases and J lost 1 base. The CDR3 has 17 residues. CDR1 is SGHTA and CDR2 is FQGNSA in the germline V gene. This CDR3 reads CASSLQLAGGSYNEQFF. The CDR3 nucleotides are TGTGCCAGCAGCTTACAACTAGCGGGGGGATCCTACAATGAGCAGTTCTTC.

This clone appeared once. The chain combines TRBV11-2 with TRBJ2-5; a possible D gene is TRBD2 (6 bases). V lost 1 base and J lost 5, with 11 bases in between. CDR1 SGHAT and CDR2 FQNNGV come from the germline V gene. This CDR3 comprises 14 residues. As DNA, the CDR3 is TGTGCCAGCAGCTTAGTTGGAGGGGTGGAGACCCAGTACTTC. Protein product: CASSLVGGVETQYF. The variable domain in full, completed from reference TRBV11-2 and TRBJ2-5, reads EAGVAQSPRYKIIEKRQSVAFWCNPISGHATLYWYQQILGQGPKLLIQFQNNGVVDDSQLPKDRFSAERLKGVDSTLKIQPAKLEDSAVYLCASSLVGGVETQYFGPGTRLLVL.

The chain uses TRBV29-1 and TRBJ1-1; 7 nucleotides match TRBD1. CDR1 SQVTM and CDR2 ANQGSEA come from the germline V gene. This CDR3 contains 15 residues. V lost 4 bases and J lost 2; bases outside the gene matches: 10. The CDR3 DNA follows: TGCAGCGTTGCGACAGGGAACGGGCTTAACACTGAAGCTTTCTTT. Its translation: CSVATGNGLNTEAFF.

The chain carries TRBV27 and TRBJ1-4; D not resolved. The CDR3 totals 15 residues. Germline V gene sequence: CDR1 MNHEY, CDR2 SMNVEV (reference sequence). Trimming removed 1 base at V and 3 bases at J, with 9 bases between. CDR3 in amino acids: CASSLLGPPNEKLFF. CDR3 DNA: TGTGCCAGCAGTTTATTGGGCCCCCCTAATGAAAAACTGTTTTTT.

The V and J genes are TRBV5-1 and TRBJ1-5, with 8 bases that match TRBD1. Unmatched junction bases numbered 5, after V lost 3 bases and J lost 6 bases. CDR3 length equals 14 residues. Per the germline V gene, CDR1 is SGHRS and CDR2 is YFSETQ. CDR3 DNA sequence: TGCGCCAGCAGCTCTCAGGGGGCCGGTCAGCCCCAGCATTTT. This codes for CASSSQGAGQPQHF.

With regard to this clone: This specimen includes other DNA sequences encoding the same CDR3. V is TRBV27 and J is TRBJ1-5; TRBD1 matches at 7 bases. V shed 3 bases and J 2 bases; nucleotides not matched to a gene: 1. CDR3 length: 14 residues. Germline CDR1 reads MNHEY; CDR2 reads SMNVEV (reference sequence). DNA of the CDR3: TGTGCCAGCAGTTTCGGACAGGGCAATCAGCCCCAGCATTTT. Its protein product is CASSFGQGNQPQHF.

The chain couples TRBV6-1 to TRBJ1-5, with D possibly being TRBD1 (5 bases). This CDR3 comprises 11 residues. V was trimmed by 9 bases and J by 4 bases, leaving 7 bases between them. Germline V gene lookup returns CDR1 MNHNS and CDR2 SASEGT. The CDR3 nucleotides are TGTGCCAGTAGACAGAATCAGCCCCAGCATTTT. It codes for CASRQNQPQHF.

The chain uses TRBV25-1 and TRBJ1-3, with 8 bases fitting TRBD1. The CDR3 sequence is 14 residues long. Germline V gives CDR1 MGHDK, CDR2 SYGVNS. With V trimmed by 7 bases and J by 4 bases, 6 bases remained unmatched. CDR3 protein: CASTDRGRGNTIYF. DNA of the CDR3: TGTGCCAGCACAGACAGGGGCAGAGGAAACACCATATATTTT.

The table lists this clone with a count of one. The chain is built from TRBV30 and TRBJ2-5; D perhaps matches TRBD2 (6 bases). This CDR3 spans 13 amino acids. Germline V gives CDR1 GTSNPN, CDR2 SVGIG (reference sequence). Between the trimmed V and J ends, which lost 2 bases and 5 bases, there was a span of 12 bases. The CDR3 nucleotides read TGTGCCTGGAGTTATCGGGGGTGGGAGACCCAGTACTTC. Its translation: CAWSYRGWETQYF.

In this sample, this clone turned up once. The chain recombines TRBV14 with TRBJ2-7, with TRBD1 matching over 7 bases. With 0 bases clipped from V and 9 bases from J, the junction kept 5 bases outside the gene matches. CDR1 is SGHDN, CDR2 FVKESK, per germline. The CDR3 sequence is 13 residues long. Here the CDR3 reads CASSQDGTVGQYF. The CDR3 nucleotides are TGTGCCAGCAGCCAAGATGGGACAGTAGGGCAGTACTTC.

V gene TRBV2 combines with J gene TRBJ2-7; 12 bases fit TRBD1. Trimming cost V 8 bases and J 9 bases; bases outside gene matches: 11. CDR3 length equals 14 residues. Germline CDR1 SNHLY, CDR2 FYNNEI. This CDR3 reads CASGSGTGGAGQYF. CDR3 bases: TGTGCCAGCGGTTCTGGGACAGGGGGCGCTGGGCAGTACTTC.

This rearrangement joins TRBV5-1 to TRBJ1-1; TRBD1 matches at 7 bases. Trimming cost V 5 bases and J 0 bases; bases outside gene matches: 10. Germline CDR1 SGHRS, CDR2 YFSETQ. This CDR3 has 16 residues. Here the CDR3 reads CASRQRDSRVNTEAFF. CDR3 bases: TGCGCCAGCAGACAACGGGACAGTCGGGTGAACACTGAAGCTTTCTTT.

The chain employs TRBV30 and TRBJ1-3; D gene ambiguous. The CDR3 consists of 11 residues. The V end was cut by 3 bases, the J end by 4 bases, with 4 bases between. CDR1 GTSNPN and CDR2 SVGIG come from the germline V gene (reference sequence). In nucleotides, the CDR3 is TGTGCCTGGAGACACGGAAACACCATATATTTT. Protein: CAWRHGNTIYF.

The rearrangement uses TRBV7-9 and TRBJ1-4, with no clear D. Trimming shortened V by 5 bases and J by 7 bases, and 8 bases separated the two germline ends. The CDR3 is 12 residues long. Per germline, CDR1 SEHNR and CDR2 FQNEAQ (reference sequence). This CDR3 is CASSATSEKLFF. The CDR3 DNA follows: TGTGCCAGCAGCGCCACCAGTGAAAAACTGTTTTTT.

The chain recombines TRBV2 with TRBJ2-7, with TRBD1 matching over 8 bases. After removal of 7 bases from V and 6 bases from J, the junction contained 8 bases not matched to a gene. This CDR3 spans 13 amino acids. CDR1 and CDR2 (germline): SNHLY, FYNNEI. CDR3 in DNA: TGTGCCAGCAAGAGGACAGGGACTGGCGAGCAGTACTTC. Translating gives CASKRTGTGEQYF.

The V and J genes are TRBV5-1 and TRBJ2-7, with D hard to call. The CDR3 loop spans 13 amino acids. Trimming left V 1 base short and J 6 bases short, with 11 bases between. Germline lookup yields CDR1 SGHRS and CDR2 YFSETQ. CDR3: CASSLSVSSEQYF. CDR3 in DNA: TGCGCCAGCAGCTTGTCGGTTTCTTCCGAGCAGTACTTC.

The chain recombines TRBV6-5 with TRBJ1-2; 7 bases fit TRBD1. V lost 4 bases, J lost 2 bases, and 4 bases stayed unmatched. Germline lookup yields CDR1 MNHEY and CDR2 SVGAGI. This CDR3 comprises 14 residues. The CDR3 coding sequence is TGTGCCAGCAGTTCACAGACAGGGAACTATGGCTACACCTTC. Protein product: CASSSQTGNYGYTF.

The table lists this clone with a count of one. The genes are TRBV6-4 and TRBJ2-3; 7 bases are shared with TRBD1. The junction had 5 bases not matched to a gene; V was cut back by 2 bases and J by 3 bases. Per the germline V gene, CDR1 is MRHNA and CDR2 is SNTAGT. This CDR3 has 15 residues. DNA of the CDR3: TGTGCCAGCAGTGACAGGGGGCGCGGGACAGATACGCAGTATTTT. Its protein product is CASSDRGRGTDTQYF.

The genes are TRBV12-2 and TRBJ1-4. TRBV12-2 is described as a pseudogene. CDR3 length: 16 amino acids. The CDR3 DNA is TGTGCAAGTCGCTTAGCGCGGGGGGCAACTAATGAAAAACTGTTTTTT. Its translation is CASRLARGATNEKLFF.

This clone was picked up one time. The chain combines TRBV5-1 with TRBJ1-2; TRBD1 matches 8 bases. V gave up 0 bases and J gave up 2 bases; unmatched junction bases: 9. The germline V gene encodes CDR1 SGHRS and CDR2 YFSETQ. This CDR3 has 17 residues. CDR3 residues: CASSLALGTGANYGYTF. In DNA form, the CDR3 reads TGCGCCAGCAGCTTGGCGTTAGGGACAGGAGCAAACTATGGCTACACCTTC.

V is TRBV11-2 and J is TRBJ2-7; the D is unclear. CDR1 and CDR2 from the germline V gene are SGHAT and FQNNGV. This CDR3 has 13 amino acids. V was shortened by 5 bases and J by 1 base, with 9 bases between the two germline ends. The CDR3 loop is CASSPTLSYEQYF. DNA for the CDR3: TGTGCCAGCAGCCCGACATTGTCCTACGAGCAGTACTTC.

The chain links TRBV19 to TRBJ2-3; D gene uncertain. V lost 5 bases and J 2 bases, leaving 8 bases between the germline ends. The CDR3 runs to 13 residues. Germline loops: CDR1 LNHDA, CDR2 SQIVND (reference sequence). CDR3 region: CASSEAYTDTQYF. The DNA of the CDR3 is TGTGCCAGTAGTGAAGCGTACACAGATACGCAGTATTTT.

This clone came up a few times. This chain joins TRBV5-4 and TRBJ1-1; D is undetermined. The V end lost 2 bases, the J end lost 4 bases, and 12 bases lay between the germline ends. The CDR3 spans 14 residues. Looked up from germline, CDR1 is SGHNT and CDR2 is YYREEE (reference sequence). In DNA, the CDR3 is TGTGCCAGCAGCTTTGCGGGAGGGAGCACTGAAGCTTTCTTT. Amino acids: CASSFAGGSTEAFF.

This chain joins TRBV7-2 and TRBJ1-3; unclear D gene. CDR3 length: 15 residues. V lost 5 bases to trimming and J lost 4 bases, with 15 bases between them. Per the germline V gene, CDR1 is SGHTA and CDR2 is FQGNSA. The CDR3 here is CASSRTGGYGNTIYF. The CDR3 coding sequence is TGTGCCAGCAGCCGCACGGGTGGGTACGGAAACACCATATATTTT.

The rearrangement uses TRBV7-9 and TRBJ2-2; 8 nucleotides align to TRBD2. The junction had 8 bases not matched to a gene; V was cut back by 5 bases and J by 3 bases. The CDR3 spans 16 residues. Per germline, CDR1 SEHNR and CDR2 FQNEAQ (reference sequence). CDR3: CASSPTSGQYTGELFF. CDR3 nucleotides: TGTGCCAGCAGCCCCACTAGCGGACAATACACCGGGGAGCTGTTTTTT.